This is a list of T cell receptor beta chains from one sample in a study of T cell repertoires in cytomegalovirus infection. Antigens of these TCRs are unknown. TCRdb called the reads again in MiXCR, with one record for every CDR3 protein. The table includes approximately 590,000 distinct CDR3 sequences, under 45% detected once. The specimen was cultured PBMCs, collected from culture after CMV antigen stimulation. The receptors shown here come from a human donor in good health (CMV status not recorded). Some clones in this sample may be carry-over from other donors' samples. Both conserved end residues are part of each CDR3. Fields, in order: D gene, J gene, V gene, CDR3 protein. The D gene is left open where the match is weak.

-	TRBJ2-7	TRBV5-1	CASRLLLSGGRGSYEQYF
-	TRBJ1-3	TRBV14	CASSQDVRTSGNTIYF
-	TRBJ2-5	TRBV20-1	CSARDPRSPRGTQYF
TRBD1	TRBJ1-1	TRBV27	CASSLSTGMNTEAFF
TRBD2	TRBJ2-3	TRBV29-1	CSVERLAGGTDTQYF
TRBD2	TRBJ2-7	TRBV12-3/TRBV12-4	CASSRREGSYEQYF
-	TRBJ2-1	TRBV10-3	CAISDPRSSYNEQFF
-	TRBJ2-7	TRBV7-2	CASSLRGGSSYEQYF
-	TRBJ2-5	TRBV12-3/TRBV12-4	CASSPAGSWVETQYF
-	TRBJ1-2	TRBV7-2	CASSLAPSIAYGYTF
-	TRBJ2-1	TRBV12-3/TRBV12-4	CASSRGASSYNEQFF
-	TRBJ1-5	TRBV4-2	CASSQDRVGGDQPQHF
-	TRBJ2-7	TRBV5-6	CASSPILRAEYEQYF
-	TRBJ2-7	TRBV11-2	CASSLGPTSSYEQYF
TRBD2	TRBJ2-7	TRBV6-8	CASSYSASGASIHYEQYF
TRBD1	TRBJ2-7	TRBV10-3	CAAGAMGQGIYEQYF
TRBD2	TRBJ2-5	TRBV12-3/TRBV12-4	CASSPFAGAARETQYF
TRBD2	TRBJ2-1	TRBV7-2	CASRWEGNEQFF
TRBD1	TRBJ2-1	TRBV2	CASSQQGDEQFF
-	TRBJ2-7	TRBV6-1	CASSEFRGTGSSYEQYF
-	TRBJ1-3	TRBV7-9	CASSPPGNTGNTIYF
-	TRBJ1-2	TRBV7-2	CASSLRTAQGYGYTF
-	TRBJ2-5	TRBV11-2	CASSFDWEETQYF
TRBD2	TRBJ2-5	TRBV7-6	CASSLRGSGETQYF
-	TRBJ1-2	TRBV4-2	CASSQVRYYGYTF
-	TRBJ2-2	TRBV19	CATRATANTGELFF
-	TRBJ2-7	TRBV7-2	CASSLSHGLNYEQYF
TRBD1	TRBJ1-6	TRBV25-1	CASRDRVSSPLHF
-	TRBJ1-1	TRBV7-2	CASSPQIGAFF
TRBD1	TRBJ1-6	TRBV7-2	CASRPDRVANSPLHF
TRBD1	TRBJ2-7	TRBV5-1	CASSWDSGTGGEQYF
-	TRBJ2-1	TRBV7-2	CASSLDPRAEQFF
TRBD2	TRBJ2-7	TRBV7-2	CASSGWPQAGVVHEQYF
-	TRBJ1-5	TRBV4-1	CASSQDSVSQPQHF
-	TRBJ1-5	TRBV7-8	CATQLGSNQPQHF
-	TRBJ1-6	TRBV7-9	CASSEMRGKNSPLHF
TRBD2	TRBJ2-1	TRBV7-6	CASSSPRASGYNEQFF
TRBD1	TRBJ1-2	TRBV7-8	CASSPPGQAYGYTF
-	TRBJ2-2	TRBV28	CASSLSRVGPTNTGELFF
-	TRBJ1-3	TRBV12-3/TRBV12-4	CANSLMLNTIYF
-	TRBJ2-3	TRBV2	CASQEGADTQYF
-	TRBJ1-1	TRBV7-2	CASTISGGAEAFF